Following are 12 T cell receptor beta chains from one sample sequenced in a study of T-cell reconstitution after alpha-beta-depleted transplantation in children. Unique molecular identifiers featured in how the TCRbeta library was prepared. Via MiXCR, TCRdb re-called the PCR reads, giving one row per CDR3 protein. This table has some 290,000 distinct CDR3 sequences, about a quarter appearing once. The starting material was PBMCs, mostly from graft donor cells, obtained 180 days after TCRalphabeta/CD19-depleted stem cell transplant. All receptors come from a male patient between 5 and 17 years old who had a stem cell transplant for acute lymphoblastic leukemia, so the T cells may come from the graft donor.

The rearrangement joins TRBV4-1 to TRBJ2-1; 9 nucleotides line up with TRBD1. Germline V CDR1 and CDR2: MGHRA, YSYEKL. J was trimmed by 2 bases and V by 2 bases; bases with no gene match: 1. This CDR3 region has 15 residues. DNA of the CDR3: TGCGCCAGCAGCCAAACAGGGGGCGCCTACAATGAGCAGTTCTTC. This sequence encodes CASSQTGGAYNEQFF.

This chain connects TRBV25-1 to TRBJ1-5, with a weak D call TRBD1 (6 bases). The CDR3 loop spans 15 amino acids. The ends were cut back, 2 bases at V and 3 bases at J, with 11 bases in the middle. Germline V gives CDR1 MGHDK, CDR2 SYGVNS. The CDR3 nucleotides read TGTGCCAGCAGTGAAGAGGGGGTGGTCAATCAGCCCCAGCATTTT. Amino acids: CASSEEGVVNQPQHF. The variable domain in full, completed from reference TRBV25-1 and TRBJ1-5, reads EADIYQTPRYLVIGTGKKITLECSQTMGHDKMYWYQQDPGMELHLIHYSYGVNSTEKGDLSSESTVSRIRTEHFPLTLESARPSHTSQYLCASSEEGVVNQPQHFGDGTRLSIL.

In its sample, this clonotype was seen a few times. The chain links TRBV29-1 to TRBJ2-1, with a weak D call TRBD2 (5 bases). Trimming took 7 bases from V and 4 from J, leaving 20 bases between them. Germline V gene sequence: CDR1 SQVTM, CDR2 ANQGSEA. CDR3 length: 15 residues. This chain's CDR3 is CSAEASGMHYNEQFF. The DNA for the CDR3 is TGCAGCGCCGAAGCATCGGGGATGCATTACAATGAGCAGTTCTTC.

This clonotype showed up many times. A read error may account for a junction end that differs from germline. This chain joins TRBV7-9 and TRBJ2-5, with D unclear. This CDR3 contains 8 residues. Germline lookup yields CDR1 SEHNR and CDR2 FQNEAQ (reference sequence). The DNA for the CDR3 is TGTGCCAGCAGCTTACTTACCTTC. Translating gives CASSLLTF.

This clonotype was seen just once. V is TRBV5-1 and J is TRBJ1-2; the match to TRBD1 covers 8 bases. V lost 2 bases, J lost 4 bases, and 7 bases stayed unmatched. This CDR3 comprises 15 residues. Germline CDR1 and CDR2: SGHRS and YFSETQ. CDR3 residues: CASSFNTGGFYGYTF. The DNA for the CDR3 is TGCGCCAGCAGCTTTAATACAGGGGGTTTCTATGGCTACACCTTC.

Many counts were recorded for this clonotype. The rearrangement joins TRBV25-1 to TRBJ2-5; no firm D call. Germline-derived CDR1 and CDR2 are MGHDK and SYGVNS. Deletions cut 7 bases from V and 5 bases from J, with 5 bases between. This CDR3 region has 10 residues. In DNA, the CDR3 is TGTGCCAGCAAGGAGGAGACCCAGTACTTC. Translating gives CASKEETQYF.

This clonotype has more than one count but fewer than ten. V usage is TRBV7-2 and J usage is TRBJ2-7; 11 bases are shared with TRBD1. Germline V lookup: CDR1 SGHTA, CDR2 FQGNSA. This CDR3 comprises 16 residues. J was trimmed by 5 bases and V by 5 bases; bases with no gene match: 11. In nucleotides, the CDR3 is TGTGCCAGCAGCAAAAAGGACAGGGGGCTACATAACGAGCAGTACTTC. Its translation is CASSKKDRGLHNEQYF.

The chain couples TRBV5-1 to TRBJ1-1, with TRBD1 as a possible D gene (5 bases). This CDR3 contains 13 residues. Per the germline V gene, CDR1 is SGHRS and CDR2 is YFSETQ. V lost 3 bases and J lost 10, with 16 bases in between. The CDR3, as DNA: TGCGCCAGCAGCTGGGAAGGAAGGGGAGTAGCTTTCTTT. Translated: CASSWEGRGVAFF.

This sequence joins TRBV7-3 and TRBJ1-1; TRBD1 is a possible D gene (5 bases). The CDR3 contains 15 residues. Trimming stripped 2 bases from V and 3 bases from J, with 13 bases between. Germline V gene lookup returns CDR1 SGHTA and CDR2 FQGTGA. The DNA of the CDR3 is TGTGCCAGCAGCTTAGCAGGGATAGGGGACACTGAAGCTTTCTTT. As protein: CASSLAGIGDTEAFF.

This clonotype came up a few times. V and J are TRBV18 and TRBJ2-7, with TRBD2 matching 7 bases. This CDR3 comprises 16 residues. The ends lost 6 bases at V and 0 bases at J; junction bases unmatched: 11. CDR1 and CDR2 from the germline V gene are KGHSH and LQKENI. The CDR3 sequence: CASSPGGGSYSYEQYF. The CDR3 nucleotides are TGTGCCAGCTCGCCGGGTGGCGGGAGTTACTCCTACGAGCAGTACTTC.

In its sample, this clonotype was seen a few times. In DNA, the CDR3 is TGTGCCAGCAGCCTTAGGACTAGCGGGAGTAGAACAGATACGCAGTATTTT. This sequence encodes CASSLRTSGSRTDTQYF. The V call is TRBV11-2, the J call TRBJ2-3; 13 bases are shared with TRBD2. Trimming removed 5 bases from V and 3 bases from J; junction bases left unmatched: 8. The CDR3 contains 17 residues. Germline CDR1 reads SGHAT; CDR2 reads FQNNGV.

At least ten counts were recorded for this clonotype. The V and J genes are TRBV5-1 and TRBJ2-1, with unresolved D. The CDR3 runs to 13 residues. CDR1 and CDR2 from the germline V gene are SGHRS and YFSETQ. Between the trimmed V and J ends, which lost 1 base and 10 bases, there was a span of 12 bases. In DNA, the CDR3 is TGCGCCAGCAGCTTGTTAGTTTCGGCAGAGCAGTTCTTC. This encodes CASSLLVSAEQFF.